Below, one T cell receptor beta chain is given with its context. The antigen is not known. No conserved phenylalanine or tryptophan ends this CDR3, so it is likely a read error. The CDR3 covers 14 residues. Germline V gives CDR1 MNHEY, CDR2 SMNVEV (reference sequence). Germline trimming cut 5 bases from V and 0 bases from J; bases unmatched to any gene: 4. The sample comes from a study of molecular identifiers for immune sequencing clone quantification. Study-wide findings and caveats: It was shown that clones above 20 RNA copies held over 99% of effector molecules, but under 1% in naive cells.

Libraries of bulk TCR were made by previously described methods (with listed TCR primers). One entry per CDR3 protein, called by TCRdb with MiXCR from the PCR reads. The sample carries some 680,000 distinct CDR3 sequences, 25% recorded once. Sequenced: naive CD8+ T cells from blood, with Jurkat cell RNA spiked in. Subset specified: FACS-sorted CD8+CD4-CCR7+CD45RA+ naive T cells. The chain combines TRBV27 with TRBJ2-7; 7 nucleotides align to TRBD1. This clonotype was sampled from a human donor in good health. Some libraries in this study had Jurkat cell RNA spiked in. The CDR3 nucleotides read TGTGCCAGCAGTAGGACAGGAAGCTCCTACGAGCAGTACTCC. It specifies CASSRTGSSYEQYS.